Listed below are T cell receptor beta chains from one sample, sequenced in a study of technical replicates of blood from a few donors. Libraries were prepared by immunoSEQ multiplex PCR; TCRdb keeps only in-frame clonotypes and omits some of them. The table has tens of thousands of clones, around 93% seen once. Sequencing was done on a sample of T cells isolated from PBMCs. The receptors were sampled from a human donor in good health. CDR3s include the opening cysteine and the closing phenylalanine or tryptophan. The D gene is left open where the match is weak. Rows may omit the clone size; those that give it use once, few, many or a size class.

v_call: TRBV4-1; clone_size: .; cdr3_length: 15; j_call: TRBJ1-5; d_call: .; cdr3_nt: TGCGCCAGCAGCCAAGTGTTAAGCCCTAATCAGCCCCAGCATTTT; cdr3_aa: CASSQVLSPNQPQHF
v_call: TRBV13; clone_size: .; cdr3_length: 14; j_call: TRBJ2-3; d_call: .; cdr3_nt: TGTGCCAGCAGCTTGGCCGGAGCCACAGATACGCAGTATTTT; cdr3_aa: CASSLAGATDTQYF
v_call: TRBV10-3; clone_size: .; cdr3_length: 14; j_call: TRBJ2-2; d_call: .; cdr3_nt: TGTGCCATCAAGAGGACAGAAGAGACCGGGGAGCTGTTTTTT; cdr3_aa: CAIKRTEETGELFF
v_call: TRBV28; clone_size: .; cdr3_length: 13; j_call: TRBJ1-1; d_call: .; cdr3_nt: TGTGCCAGCAGTTTACCAGTGAACACTGAAGCTTTCTTT; cdr3_aa: CASSLPVNTEAFF
v_call: TRBV5-1; clone_size: once; cdr3_length: 15; j_call: TRBJ1-1; d_call: TRBD1; cdr3_nt: TGCGCCAGCAGCTTCCTGGGACAGGATCACACTGAAGCTTTCTTT; cdr3_aa: CASSFLGQDHTEAFF
v_call: TRBV28; clone_size: .; cdr3_length: 14; j_call: TRBJ2-7; d_call: .; cdr3_nt: TGTGCCAGCAGTTTAGGCGGGAACCCGGGCGAGCAGTACTTC; cdr3_aa: CASSLGGNPGEQYF
v_call: TRBV6-1; clone_size: .; cdr3_length: 14; j_call: TRBJ1-5; d_call: .; cdr3_nt: TGTGCCAGCAGTGACTCCAGGTTAAGGCAGCCCCAGCATTTT; cdr3_aa: CASSDSRLRQPQHF
v_call: TRBV6-1; clone_size: .; cdr3_length: 13; j_call: TRBJ2-7; d_call: .; cdr3_nt: TGTGCCAGCAGTGAAGGGAGGCGGTACGAGCAGTACTTC; cdr3_aa: CASSEGRRYEQYF
v_call: TRBV15; clone_size: .; cdr3_length: 12; j_call: TRBJ2-7; d_call: .; cdr3_nt: TGTGCCACCAGCAGAGATGGTGCGCTGCAGTACTTC; cdr3_aa: CATSRDGALQYF
v_call: TRBV13; clone_size: .; cdr3_length: 16; j_call: TRBJ2-7; d_call: .; cdr3_nt: TGTGCCAGCAGCTTAGGTTATCACCCACGGGCCTACGAGCAGTACTTC; cdr3_aa: CASSLGYHPRAYEQYF
v_call: TRBV11-2; clone_size: .; cdr3_length: 10; j_call: TRBJ2-7; d_call: .; cdr3_nt: TGTGCCAGCAGCCTTTACGAGCAGTACTTC; cdr3_aa: CASSLYEQYF
v_call: TRBV21-1; clone_size: .; cdr3_length: 18; j_call: TRBJ1-2; d_call: .; cdr3_nt: TGTGCCAGCAGCAAAGTTGGGACAGGCTTCCCATATAACCCTGGCTACACCTTC; cdr3_aa: CASSKVGTGFPYNPGYTF
v_call: TRBV4-2; clone_size: .; cdr3_length: 17; j_call: TRBJ1-2; d_call: TRBD1; cdr3_nt: TGTGCCAGCAGCCAAGATAGGGGTAAAGGGGGCGCACATGGCTACACCTTC; cdr3_aa: CASSQDRGKGGAHGYTF
v_call: TRBV9; clone_size: .; cdr3_length: 17; j_call: TRBJ1-1; d_call: TRBD1; cdr3_nt: TGTGCCAGCAGCCCGGGACAGGGGTTCGCTATGAACACTGAAGCTTTCTTT; cdr3_aa: CASSPGQGFAMNTEAFF
v_call: TRBV7-7; clone_size: once; cdr3_length: 13; j_call: TRBJ2-1; d_call: .; cdr3_nt: TGTGCTAGCAGCAGTGACTGGACTGCCGAGCAGTTCTTC; cdr3_aa: CASSSDWTAEQFF
v_call: TRBV7-9; clone_size: .; cdr3_length: 15; j_call: TRBJ2-1; d_call: .; cdr3_nt: TGTGCCAGCACCGTAGGGGCCCTTTTGGTTAATGAGCAGTTCTTC; cdr3_aa: CASTVGALLVNEQFF
v_call: TRBV7-8; clone_size: .; cdr3_length: 14; j_call: TRBJ1-5; d_call: .; cdr3_nt: TGTGCCAGCAGCTTAGGACAGAGAAATCAGCCCCAGCATTTT; cdr3_aa: CASSLGQRNQPQHF
v_call: TRBV6-5; clone_size: .; cdr3_length: 15; j_call: TRBJ1-2; d_call: TRBD1; cdr3_nt: TGTGCCAGCAGTTACTCGGACAGGGTTAACTATGGCTACACCTTC; cdr3_aa: CASSYSDRVNYGYTF
v_call: TRBV5-4; clone_size: once; cdr3_length: 15; j_call: TRBJ2-1; d_call: .; cdr3_nt: TGTGCCAGCAGCTTCGGGGGGCGCTCCTACAATGAGCAGTTCTTC; cdr3_aa: CASSFGGRSYNEQFF
v_call: TRBV10-3; clone_size: .; cdr3_length: 16; j_call: TRBJ1-1; d_call: TRBD1; cdr3_nt: TGTGCCATCAGTGACGGGGAGACAGGGGATGACACTGAAGCTTTCTTT; cdr3_aa: CAISDGETGDDTEAFF
v_call: TRBV28; clone_size: .; cdr3_length: 17; j_call: TRBJ2-7; d_call: .; cdr3_nt: TGTGCCAGCAGTTCGCTTAGGTGGAGAGGGCCCGCCTACGAGCAGTACTTC; cdr3_aa: CASSSLRWRGPAYEQYF
v_call: TRBV6-1; clone_size: .; cdr3_length: 15; j_call: TRBJ1-6; d_call: TRBD1; cdr3_nt: TGTGCCAGCAGTGAAGTAGGGACAGAGGATTCACCCCTCCACTTT; cdr3_aa: CASSEVGTEDSPLHF
v_call: TRBV10-1; clone_size: .; cdr3_length: 18; j_call: TRBJ1-4; d_call: TRBD1; cdr3_nt: TGCGCCAGCCTCCGGGACAGGGGGTGGATTTGGACTAATGAAAAACTGTTTTTT; cdr3_aa: CASLRDRGWIWTNEKLFF
v_call: TRBV5-1; clone_size: .; cdr3_length: 18; j_call: TRBJ1-1; d_call: TRBD1; cdr3_nt: TGCGCCAGCAGCTTGGGCGTCGGGACAGGGCCCCGAGGAACTGAAGCTTTCTTT; cdr3_aa: CASSLGVGTGPRGTEAFF
v_call: TRBV7-9; clone_size: .; cdr3_length: 14; j_call: TRBJ2-4; d_call: .; cdr3_nt: TGTGCCAGCAGCCCCGCGGGGCGCAAAAACATTCAGTACTTC; cdr3_aa: CASSPAGRKNIQYF
v_call: TRBV14; clone_size: .; cdr3_length: 14; j_call: TRBJ1-1; d_call: .; cdr3_nt: TGTGCCAGCAGCCTTCAGGCGGGATACACTGAAGCTTTCTTT; cdr3_aa: CASSLQAGYTEAFF
v_call: TRBV28; clone_size: .; cdr3_length: 13; j_call: TRBJ2-3; d_call: TRBD2; cdr3_nt: TGTGCCAGCAGTGGCGGGAGGCCAGATACGCAGTATTTT; cdr3_aa: CASSGGRPDTQYF
v_call: TRBV10-3; clone_size: .; cdr3_length: 13; j_call: TRBJ1-4; d_call: .; cdr3_nt: TGTGCCATCAGTGATTCTCCTAATGAAAAACTGTTTTTT; cdr3_aa: CAISDSPNEKLFF
v_call: TRBV11-3; clone_size: .; cdr3_length: 13; j_call: TRBJ2-1; d_call: .; cdr3_nt: TGTGCCAGCAGCCGCAGGGGAGAAGGTGAGCAGTTCTTC; cdr3_aa: CASSRRGEGEQFF
v_call: TRBV27; clone_size: .; cdr3_length: 15; j_call: TRBJ2-1; d_call: TRBD2; cdr3_nt: TGTGCCAGCAGTCCCCTAGCGGGGGGGCGGAATGAGCAGTTCTTC; cdr3_aa: CASSPLAGGRNEQFF
v_call: TRBV28; clone_size: .; cdr3_length: 14; j_call: TRBJ2-7; d_call: TRBD2; cdr3_nt: TGTGCCAGCAGCGGGGCTAGCGGGCCGAGGGAGCAGTACTTC; cdr3_aa: CASSGASGPREQYF
v_call: TRBV15; clone_size: .; cdr3_length: 17; j_call: TRBJ2-3; d_call: .; cdr3_nt: TGTGCCACCAGCCCCCCCGACCGCAAACTAGGGACAGATACGCAGTATTTT; cdr3_aa: CATSPPDRKLGTDTQYF
v_call: TRBV5-1; clone_size: once; cdr3_length: 15; j_call: TRBJ2-7; d_call: TRBD1; cdr3_nt: TGCGCCAGCAGCTTGACCCCGGGACAGTCCTACGAGCAGTACTTC; cdr3_aa: CASSLTPGQSYEQYF
v_call: TRBV10-3; clone_size: once; cdr3_length: 15; j_call: TRBJ2-5; d_call: .; cdr3_nt: TGTGCCATCAGTGAGTCGACAGGGACTCAAGAGACCCAGTACTTC; cdr3_aa: CAISESTGTQETQYF
v_call: TRBV9; clone_size: .; cdr3_length: 14; j_call: TRBJ2-7; d_call: TRBD1; cdr3_nt: TGTGCCAGCAGCGGGGGACAGGGGTCTAACGAGCAGTACTTC; cdr3_aa: CASSGGQGSNEQYF
v_call: TRBV7-9; clone_size: .; cdr3_length: 13; j_call: TRBJ1-5; d_call: .; cdr3_nt: TGTGCCAGCAGCTTGGCCGAAAATCAGCCCCAGCATTTT; cdr3_aa: CASSLAENQPQHF
v_call: TRBV4-1; clone_size: .; cdr3_length: 16; j_call: TRBJ2-7; d_call: .; cdr3_nt: TGCGCCAGCAGTCTCTTTGGAAGCGCGGGCGACTACGAGCAGTACTTC; cdr3_aa: CASSLFGSAGDYEQYF
v_call: TRBV11-2; clone_size: .; cdr3_length: 15; j_call: TRBJ2-5; d_call: .; cdr3_nt: TGTGCCAGCAGCTTCTGGGGCGAAGACCAAGAGACCCAGTACTTC; cdr3_aa: CASSFWGEDQETQYF
v_call: TRBV6-5; clone_size: .; cdr3_length: 15; j_call: TRBJ1-1; d_call: .; cdr3_nt: TGTGCCAGCAGTTATGTGGAGGGTGGGAACACTGAAGCTTTCTTT; cdr3_aa: CASSYVEGGNTEAFF
v_call: TRBV6-1; clone_size: .; cdr3_length: 13; j_call: TRBJ1-2; d_call: .; cdr3_nt: TGTGCCAGCAGTTCTCACAGTAACTATGGCTACACCTTC; cdr3_aa: CASSSHSNYGYTF
v_call: TRBV28; clone_size: .; cdr3_length: 14; j_call: TRBJ2-7; d_call: TRBD1; cdr3_nt: TGTGCCAGCAGTCCCAGGGACAGGGGCAACGAGCAGTACTTC; cdr3_aa: CASSPRDRGNEQYF
v_call: TRBV30; clone_size: .; cdr3_length: 14; j_call: TRBJ2-7; d_call: .; cdr3_nt: TGTGCCTGGAAACAGACAGCAATCTCCTACGAGCAGTACTTC; cdr3_aa: CAWKQTAISYEQYF
v_call: TRBV5-1; clone_size: .; cdr3_length: 16; j_call: TRBJ2-2; d_call: .; cdr3_nt: TGCGCCAGCAGCTTTAAAAGGGGTGCGAACACCGGGGAGCTGTTTTTT; cdr3_aa: CASSFKRGANTGELFF
v_call: TRBV6-5; clone_size: .; cdr3_length: 15; j_call: TRBJ1-4; d_call: .; cdr3_nt: TGTGCCAGCAGCTACCACCGGGACTCTAATGAAAAACTGTTTTTT; cdr3_aa: CASSYHRDSNEKLFF
v_call: TRBV4-1; clone_size: .; cdr3_length: 14; j_call: TRBJ1-2; d_call: .; cdr3_nt: TGCGCCAGCAGCCAAACCCAGTACCTCTATGGCTACACCTTC; cdr3_aa: CASSQTQYLYGYTF
v_call: TRBV5-3; clone_size: .; cdr3_length: 18; j_call: TRBJ2-7; d_call: .; cdr3_nt: TGTGCCAGTTATGTATGGGTGGTTTGCGGCCCTCCTTCCTACGAGCAGTACTTC; cdr3_aa: CASYVWVVCGPPSYEQYF
v_call: TRBV12-5; clone_size: .; cdr3_length: 14; j_call: TRBJ2-1; d_call: TRBD2; cdr3_nt: TGTGCTAGTGGCCTCAGCGGGGGGGCCAATGAGCAGTTCTTC; cdr3_aa: CASGLSGGANEQFF
v_call: TRBV7-3; clone_size: .; cdr3_length: 19; j_call: TRBJ2-1; d_call: .; cdr3_nt: TGTGCCAGCAGCTCACATGAACTTAAAGGACAGAGTTTCTACAATGAGCAGTTCTTC; cdr3_aa: CASSSHELKGQSFYNEQFF
v_call: TRBV21-1; clone_size: .; cdr3_length: 17; j_call: TRBJ1-2; d_call: .; cdr3_nt: TGTGCCAGCACCTTCAGGCGATTAAACTTGGCGTTGGGCGGCTACACCTTC; cdr3_aa: CASTFRRLNLALGGYTF